This T cell receptor (beta chain) was recovered during a study of CD8 T cells in ankylosing spondylitis. Study conclusions and caveats: CD8+ by phenotype, disease-linked clones were relatively rare in peripheral blood. In reactive arthritis synovial fluid and blood, some motif variants had been reported before. The study identified a TCR beta motif of several highly homologous variants that appeared characteristic of ankylosing spondylitis blood.

Germline V gene sequence: CDR1 LNHDA, CDR2 SQIVND (reference sequence). V shed 0 bases, J shed 4 bases, and the junction held 4 bases outside the gene matches. The CDR3 extends over 15 amino acids. Scientists made TCR beta libraries using quantitative 5'-RACE with molecular barcodes. TCRdb recomputed calls from the 5' RACE reads with MiXCR, one row per CDR3 protein. The data hold about 39,000 distinct CDR3 sequences, with 10% observed a single time. This clonotype was recorded many times. Its antigen is unknown. This chain links TRBV19 with TRBJ1-2; TRBD1 matches 8 bases. The sequence derives from a male donor with ankylosing spondylitis or in good health (not recorded which). Material: blood, either unsorted or a sorted T cell fraction (not recorded which). In nucleotides, the CDR3 is TGTGCCAGTAGTATAGAGGGGACAGGCCGCTATGGCTACACCTTC. This codes for CASSIEGTGRYGYTF.